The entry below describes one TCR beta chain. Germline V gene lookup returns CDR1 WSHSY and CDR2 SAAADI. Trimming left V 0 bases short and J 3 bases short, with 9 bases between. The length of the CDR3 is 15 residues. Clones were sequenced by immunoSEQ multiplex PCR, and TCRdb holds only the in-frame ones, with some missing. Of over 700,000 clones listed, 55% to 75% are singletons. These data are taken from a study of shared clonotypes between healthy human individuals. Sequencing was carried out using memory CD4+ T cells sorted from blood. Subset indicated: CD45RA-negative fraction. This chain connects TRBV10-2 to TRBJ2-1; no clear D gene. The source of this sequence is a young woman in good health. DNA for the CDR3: TGCGCCAGCAGTGAGTCGATGAGTCTCTACAATGAGCAGTTCTTC. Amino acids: CASSESMSLYNEQFF.